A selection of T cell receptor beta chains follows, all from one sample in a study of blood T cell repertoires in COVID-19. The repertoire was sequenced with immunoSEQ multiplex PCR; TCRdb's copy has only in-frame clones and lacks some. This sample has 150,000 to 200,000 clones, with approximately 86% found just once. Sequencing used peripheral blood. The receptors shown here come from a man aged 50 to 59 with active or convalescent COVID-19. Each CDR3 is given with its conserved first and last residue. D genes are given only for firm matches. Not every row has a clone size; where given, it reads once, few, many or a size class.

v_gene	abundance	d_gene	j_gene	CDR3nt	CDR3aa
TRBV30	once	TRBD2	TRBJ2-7	TGTGCCTGGAGTGTACGATTATTAGCGGGAGATCGAGAGCAGTACTTC	CAWSVRLLAGDREQYF
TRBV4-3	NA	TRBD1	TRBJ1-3	TGCGCCAGCAGCCGATCCAGGGGGCTCTCTGGAAACACCATATATTTT	CASSRSRGLSGNTIYF
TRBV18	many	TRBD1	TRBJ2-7	TGTGCCAGCTCACCAAGGGGGACAGTGGGGGAGCAGTACTTC	CASSPRGTVGEQYF
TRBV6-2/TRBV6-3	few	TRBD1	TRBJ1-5	TGTGCCAGCAGTCCCCAGGGGGGCGGCAATCAGCCCCAGCATTTT	CASSPQGGGNQPQHF
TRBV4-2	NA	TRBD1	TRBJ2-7	TGTGCCAGCAGCCTACTCCGGGACAGCCCCTACGAGCAGTACTTC	CASSLLRDSPYEQYF
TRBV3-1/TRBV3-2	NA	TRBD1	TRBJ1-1	TGTGCCAGCAGCGCTACAGGGGACACTGAAGCTTTCTTT	CASSATGDTEAFF
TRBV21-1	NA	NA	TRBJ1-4	TGTGCCAGCAGCAAAGAAAAACCGACAGGTAGTAATGAAAAACTGTTTTTT	CASSKEKPTGSNEKLFF
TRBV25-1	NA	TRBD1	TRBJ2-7	TGTGCCAGCAGTCCGGGACAGGGATTTTACTACGAGCAGTACTTC	CASSPGQGFYYEQYF
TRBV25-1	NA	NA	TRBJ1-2	TGTGCCAGCAGTACACCGGGGGGGCTCAACTATGGCTACACCTTC	CASSTPGGLNYGYTF
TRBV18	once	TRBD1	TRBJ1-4	TGTGCCAGCTCACCGGGACAGGGGAATGAAAAACTGTTTTTT	CASSPGQGNEKLFF
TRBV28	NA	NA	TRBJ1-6	TGTGCCAGCAGAGACAGCCCCCATAATTCACCCCTCCACTTT	CASRDSPHNSPLHF
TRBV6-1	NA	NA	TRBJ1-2	TGTGCCAGCAGTGAAGTTGGAGGGAGGGATGGCTACACCTTC	CASSEVGGRDGYTF
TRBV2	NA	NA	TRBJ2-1	TGTGCCAGCAGGCAGGATCCGGTGCCCAATGAGCAGTTCTTC	CASRQDPVPNEQFF
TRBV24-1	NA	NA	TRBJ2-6	TGTGCCACCAGTGACCCCCCCGGTGACTCTGGGGCCAACGTCCTGACTTTC	CATSDPPGDSGANVLTF
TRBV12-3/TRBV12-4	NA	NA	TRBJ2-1	TGTGCCAGCAGTAACCTAGGGGTTGAGCAGTTCTTC	CASSNLGVEQFF
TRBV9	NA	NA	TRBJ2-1	TGTGCCAGCAGCGCCACACCCTCAGGGGACAATGAGCAGTTCTTC	CASSATPSGDNEQFF
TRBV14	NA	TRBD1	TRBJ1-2	TGTGCCAGCAGCCAAGATACAGGGGGCGGGGGCTACACCTTC	CASSQDTGGGGYTF
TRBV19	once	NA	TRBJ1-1	TGTGCCAGTAGTATCGCAGGGGCATGGACTGAAGCTTTCTTT	CASSIAGAWTEAFF
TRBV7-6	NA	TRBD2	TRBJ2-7	TGTGCCAGCAGCTACTCAAGCGGGGGGGCCCTGTACGAGCAGTACTTC	CASSYSSGGALYEQYF
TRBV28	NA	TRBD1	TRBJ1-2	TGTGCCAGCAGACCTGCCGGGACAGGGATCGACCCTAACTATGGCTACACCTTC	CASRPAGTGIDPNYGYTF
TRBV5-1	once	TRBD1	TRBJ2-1	TGCGCCAGCAGCTTGGACAGGGGGCCACCAGGAGGTAATGAGCAGTTCTTC	CASSLDRGPPGGNEQFF
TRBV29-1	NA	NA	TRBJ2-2	TGCAGCGTTGATGGACAGAACACCGGGGAGCTGTTTTTT	CSVDGQNTGELFF